These 23 T cell receptor beta chains were all obtained from the same sample, sequenced in a study of T cell repertoires in cytomegalovirus infection. TCRdb re-called the reads through MiXCR, storing one row per CDR3 protein. Of 65,000 to 90,000 distinct CDR3 sequences detected, under 5% appear once; the ten largest clones hold around a fifth. Sequences were obtained from PBMCs. These receptors all stem from a human donor in good health (CMV status not recorded). Some clones in this sample may be carry-over from other donors' samples.

This clonotype was seen repeatedly, ten times or more. The chain is built from TRBV7-8 and TRBJ2-3, with D tentatively TRBD2 (5 bases). This CDR3 region has 16 residues. V was trimmed by 4 bases and J by 0 bases, leaving 14 bases between them. The germline V gene has CDR1 SGHVS and CDR2 FQNEAQ. The CDR3 DNA is TGTGCCAGCAGCTCGGGGTGGGCCTATAGCACAGATACGCAGTATTTT. It yields the protein CASSSGWAYSTDTQYF.

This clonotype was recorded many times. The V and J genes are TRBV24-1 and TRBJ2-1; TRBD2 might be the D (5 bases). V lost 5 bases and J lost 5, with 12 bases in between. Germline loops: CDR1 KGHDR, CDR2 SFDVKD. This CDR3 region has 14 residues. As DNA, the CDR3 is TGTGCCACCAGTGGAACGGACTTACACAATGAGCAGTTCTTC. It specifies CATSGTDLHNEQFF.

This clonotype was seen many times. The chain uses TRBV7-6 and TRBJ2-7, with D uncertain. CDR1 is SGHVS and CDR2 is FNYEAQ in the germline V gene. Trimming left V 5 bases short and J 2 bases short, with 13 bases between. The CDR3 loop spans 14 amino acids. The CDR3 DNA follows: TGTGCCAGCAGCATCATCGACGGGCCCTACGAGCAGTACTTC. This translates into CASSIIDGPYEQYF.

In its sample, this clonotype was seen many times. The CDR3 reads CASSRRQVFNEQFF. CDR3 DNA sequence: TGTGCCAGCAGTCGTAGACAGGTCTTCAATGAGCAGTTCTTC. The chain joins TRBV7-2 to TRBJ2-1; D may be TRBD1 (6 bases). Germline V CDR1 and CDR2: SGHTA, FQGNSA. V lost 6 bases to trimming and J lost 6 bases, with 15 bases between them. The CDR3 is 14 residues long.

A remark on this clonotype: A clone one base away is much larger, so this may be a read error. The chain joins TRBV6-8 to TRBJ2-1, with D maybe TRBD2 (5 bases). V lost 9 bases and J 15 bases, leaving 24 bases between the germline ends. CDR3 length: 13 amino acids. CDR1 MNHGY and CDR2 SAAAGT come from the germline V gene. The CDR3: CASTWTRTTRWFF. CDR3 sequence (DNA): TGTGCCAGTACCTGGACTCGAACGACGCGTTGGTTCTTC.

This clonotype has at least ten counts. The chain has TRBV4-3 and TRBJ1-3, with D possibly TRBD1 on 6 matching bases. V lost 3 bases, J lost 0 bases, and 9 bases lay in between. Germline assignment: CDR1 LGHNA and CDR2 YSLEER. The CDR3 is made up of 15 amino acids. CDR3 sequence (DNA): TGCGCCAGCAGCCAGGACAGTGGCTCTGGAAACACCATATATTTT. Encoded protein: CASSQDSGSGNTIYF.

Many counts were recorded for this clonotype. V is TRBV7-2 and J is TRBJ2-1, with 7 bases matching TRBD1. This CDR3 region has 15 residues. With V trimmed by 5 bases and J by 9 bases, 13 bases remained unmatched. Germline CDR1 and CDR2: SGHTA and FQGNSA. The CDR3 here is CASSQGVLRLGEQFF. The CDR3 DNA sequence: TGTGCCAGCAGCCAGGGGGTCTTGCGCTTGGGTGAGCAGTTCTTC.

Many counts were recorded for this clonotype. The chain recombines TRBV7-2 with TRBJ2-3, with D possibly being TRBD2 (5 bases). The CDR3 loop spans 14 amino acids. Per the germline V gene, CDR1 is SGHTA and CDR2 is FQGNSA. V was shortened by 2 bases and J by 13 bases, with 19 bases between the two germline ends. The CDR3 region has the DNA TGTGCCAGCAGCTTACCGGGAATAGCGTCTTCGAAGTATTTT. It is translated as CASSLPGIASSKYF.

This clonotype was found many times. This sequence joins TRBV7-8 and TRBJ1-2; 8 bases line up with TRBD1. The CDR3 is 14 residues long. Germline V gives CDR1 SGHVS, CDR2 FQNEAQ. J gave up 5 bases and V 5 bases, and 7 bases lay outside the gene matches. CDR3 residues: CASSLGQGPYGYTF. The CDR3 coding sequence is TGTGCCAGCAGCCTCGGACAGGGTCCGTATGGCTACACCTTC.

This clonotype was observed at least ten times. The chain carries TRBV28 and TRBJ2-1; TRBD2 is a possible D gene (6 bases). This CDR3 has 12 amino acids. V dropped 7 bases and J dropped 8 bases, with 12 bases sitting between them. The germline V gene has CDR1 MDHEN and CDR2 SYDVKM. The DNA of the CDR3 is TGTGCCAGCATTGGAGGGGTCTATGAGCAGTTCTTC. It is translated as CASIGGVYEQFF.

This clonotype was seen at least ten times. V is TRBV7-2 and J is TRBJ1-1; D is perhaps TRBD1 (5 bases). V was cut by 2 bases and J by 9 bases, with 10 bases left in between. The CDR3 is made up of 12 amino acids. Germline V gene lookup returns CDR1 SGHTA and CDR2 FQGNSA. The CDR3 region is CASSLRAGKAFF. In nucleotides, the CDR3 is TGTGCCAGCAGCTTAAGGGCAGGGAAAGCTTTCTTT.

This clonotype occurred many times. The junction does not match germline at one end; this may be a read error. The chain joins TRBV7-7 to TRBJ2-5; 7 nucleotides line up with TRBD1. The CDR3 runs to 15 residues. Germline CDR1 reads SSHAT; CDR2 reads FNYEAQ (reference sequence). The CDR3 region is CASSLGDRAQETQYF. The CDR3 DNA sequence: TGTGCTAGCAGCTTAGGTGACAGGGCCCAAGAGACCCAGTACTTC.

This clonotype was seen many times. The rearrangement links TRBV11-2 to TRBJ2-2; D is undetermined. The CDR3 is made up of 13 amino acids. Germline V gene sequence: CDR1 SGHAT, CDR2 FQNNGV. V gave up 1 base and J gave up 4 bases, with 4 bases separating them. The CDR3 region has the DNA TGTGCCAGCAGCTTAGTTTTCACCGGGGAGCTGTTTTTT. The encoded protein is CASSLVFTGELFF.

This clonotype was observed a handful of times. J is TRBJ1-5 and V is TRBV6-5, with D tentatively TRBD1 (6 bases). V was clipped by 5 bases and J by 7 bases, with 15 bases between them. Germline lookup yields CDR1 MNHEY and CDR2 SVGAGI. There are 14 residues in the CDR3. The CDR3 loop reads CASSRNREGQPQHF. The CDR3 region has the DNA TGTGCCAGCAGTCGCAACAGGGAGGGACAGCCCCAGCATTTT.

This clonotype appeared many times. This chain joins TRBV5-1 and TRBJ2-7; a weak D match, TRBD1 (6 bases). The CDR3 totals 15 residues. Germline values: CDR1 SGHRS, CDR2 YFSETQ. Trimming removed 4 bases at V and 5 bases at J, with 19 bases between. The CDR3 sequence: CASSDGTTHWDEQYF. DNA for the CDR3: TGCGCCAGCAGCGACGGGACAACGCACTGGGACGAGCAGTACTTC.

This clonotype was seen ten or more times. The chain combines TRBV7-2 with TRBJ1-2, with 7 bases lining up with TRBD1. From germline, CDR1 is SGHTA and CDR2 FQGNSA. The length of the CDR3 is 13 residues. The V gene end was trimmed by 1 base and the J gene end by 7 bases; junction bases not matched to a gene: 3. The CDR3 DNA reads TGTGCCAGCAGCTTAGGACAGGGACGTGGCTACACCTTC. It codes for CASSLGQGRGYTF.

This clonotype was recorded at least ten times. The gene calls are TRBV7-9 and TRBJ1-5; no definite D call. CDR1 is SEHNR and CDR2 is FQNEAQ in the germline V gene (reference sequence). With 1 base removed from V and 3 bases from J, the gap between germline ends came to 7 bases. CDR3 length: 14 amino acids. The chain's CDR3 is CASSLGGHNQPQHF. In nucleotides, the CDR3 is TGTGCCAGCAGCTTAGGAGGGCACAATCAGCCCCAGCATTTT. Drawing the rest from reference TRBV7-9 and TRBJ1-5, the complete variable domain is DTGVSQNPRHKITKRGQNVTFRCDPISEHNRLYWYRQTLGQGPEFLTYFQNEAQLEKSRLLSDRFSAERPKGSFSTLEIQRTEQGDSAMYLCASSLGGHNQPQHFGDGTRLSIL.

This clonotype was seen only a few times. The chain carries TRBV4-1 and TRBJ1-1; 11 bases align to TRBD1. V was clipped by 5 bases and J by 6 bases; unmatched bases: 8. The CDR3 has 15 residues. Germline V gene lookup returns CDR1 MGHRA and CDR2 YSYEKL. This CDR3 reads CASSTRTGGSPEAFF. In DNA form, the CDR3 reads TGCGCCAGCAGCACCCGGACAGGGGGCTCCCCTGAAGCTTTCTTT.

This clonotype has a count of ten or more. This chain links TRBV6-5 with TRBJ1-5; 7 bases align to TRBD1. The CDR3 covers 15 residues. CDR1 and CDR2 from the germline V gene are MNHEY and SVGAGI. V trimming: 7 bases; J trimming: 2 bases; junction bases outside the gene matches: 8. Here the CDR3 reads CASKKDRVRNQPQHF. CDR3 DNA sequence: TGTGCCAGCAAAAAAGACAGGGTGCGCAATCAGCCCCAGCATTTT.

This clonotype was seen ten or more times. This chain uses TRBV7-2 with TRBJ2-3; D may match TRBD1 or TRBD2 (5 bases each). The CDR3 spans 16 residues. Looked up from germline, CDR1 is SGHTA and CDR2 is FQGNSA. V was cut by 5 bases and J by 2 bases, with 17 bases left in between. CDR3 coding DNA: TGTGCCAGCAGCCGAGAGGGACCACCCCCCACAGATACGCAGTATTTT. It encodes CASSREGPPPTDTQYF.

This clonotype has at least ten counts. The V call is TRBV7-3, the J call TRBJ2-1; 10 bases are a match to TRBD2. This CDR3 region has 18 residues. Germline CDR1 reads SGHTA; CDR2 reads FQGTGA. J lost 4 bases, V lost 5 bases, and 14 bases had no gene match. The CDR3: CASSPQSPGLASYNEQFF. As DNA, the CDR3 is TGTGCCAGCAGCCCCCAATCGCCGGGACTAGCGAGTTACAATGAGCAGTTCTTC.

This clonotype has a count of ten or more. The chain is built from TRBV10-3 and TRBJ2-6; the D call may be TRBD1 or TRBD2 (5 bases each). V lost 8 bases, J lost 0 bases, and 11 bases lay in between. Germline V gene sequence: CDR1 ENHRY, CDR2 SYGVKD. CDR3 size: 15 residues. CDR3 nucleotides: TGTGCCATCGGGGACGAGACCTCTGGGGCCAACGTCCTGACTTTC. Its translation is CAIGDETSGANVLTF.

The table lists this clonotype with many counts. The chain couples TRBV11-2 to TRBJ1-2; TRBD1 might be the D (5 bases). Germline assignment: CDR1 SGHAT and CDR2 FQNNGV. Trimming pared 1 base from V and 0 bases from J, leaving 6 bases between. The CDR3 consists of 14 residues. CDR3 amino acids: CASSLGQPNYGYTF. DNA of the CDR3: TGTGCCAGCAGCTTAGGACAGCCTAACTATGGCTACACCTTC.